This is a list of T cell receptor beta chains from one sample in a study of human T cells and chemical hapten exposure. TCRdb independently ran MiXCR on the RACE reads; one entry per CDR3 protein. Among fewer than 500,000 distinct CDR3 sequences listed, approximately 4.4% were seen once. The sequences come from whole blood, collected in connection with sensitization to the hapten diphenylcyclopropenone (DPC). Receptors originate from a woman between 50 and 59 years old with alopecia areata. Some clones in this sample may be carry-over from other donors' samples. Each CDR3 is given without its conserved first and last residue. Each record gives: J gene, V gene, clone size, CDR3 protein. Clone size appears in some rows only: once, few, many, or a class for an expanded clone.

>TRBJ2-1|TRBV4-3|few
ASSQEASGRAIEQF
>TRBJ2-7|TRBV5-5|many
ASSWASGSYEQY
>TRBJ2-1|TRBV6-6|many
ASSYSRAGIDEQF
>TRBJ1-5|TRBV14|many
ASSQLGSNQPQH
>TRBJ2-7|TRBV6-6|many
ASSFPGTSVYEQY
>TRBJ1-4|TRBV29-1|few
SVSGRVNEKLF
>TRBJ1-2|TRBV28|few
ASSLGTGDYGYT
>TRBJ2-1|TRBV6-1|few
ASSVPGLAGGSNEQF
>TRBJ2-1|TRBV20-1|many
SARGEVYNEQF
>TRBJ2-7|TRBV30|few
AWNQRDSYEQY
>TRBJ1-3|TRBV4-2|many
ASSPTGPGNTIY
>TRBJ2-7|TRBV9|.
ASSVEGAGAYEQY
>TRBJ1-1|TRBV6-1|many
ASSEARATEAF
>TRBJ2-3|TRBV28|.
ASTPEGGLVVDTQY
>TRBJ2-1|TRBV11-2|.
ASSSGQGADNEQF
>TRBJ1-5|TRBV2|few
ASSEVRGVQPQH
>TRBJ1-2|TRBV6-5|many
ASTQIGANYGYT
>TRBJ1-1|TRBV29-1|few
SVETGLTEAF
>TRBJ2-1|TRBV6-2/TRBV6-3|many
ASTMGGGYNEQF
>TRBJ2-3|TRBV5-4|.
ASSPEMTETDTQY
>TRBJ1-4|TRBV2|many
ASGPGTGTTEKLF
>TRBJ2-2|TRBV28|few
ASSLYPMNTGELF
>TRBJ2-6|TRBV7-9|few
ASSLGRDGNSGANVLT
>TRBJ2-1|TRBV10-3|many
AISGTGRGDNEQF
>TRBJ1-2|TRBV12-3/TRBV12-4|few
ASTPNAGTGFFYT
>TRBJ2-1|TRBV27|few
ASSPVPQALLSYNEQF
>TRBJ2-5|TRBV28|many
ASSFYSQETQY
>TRBJ1-4|TRBV9|many
ASSFSDSPNEKLF
>TRBJ2-5|TRBV11-2|.
ASSFAGNHETQY
>TRBJ1-1|TRBV11-2|.
ASSLDLGGAGTEAF
>TRBJ2-7|TRBV29-1|many
SVWDRTYEQY
>TRBJ2-7|TRBV7-6|few
ASSLGWDSGGNEQY
>TRBJ1-5|TRBV9|many
ASSVGGGNQPQH
>TRBJ1-1|TRBV5-1|.
ASSAVVGTEAF
>TRBJ2-7|TRBV12-3/TRBV12-4|many
ASSLSGRTSYEQY
>TRBJ2-1|TRBV29-1|many
SVDGGSYNEQF
>TRBJ2-1|TRBV12-3/TRBV12-4|many
ASSSLNIGGRFDEQF
>TRBJ2-5|TRBV9|.
ASSAPGDRDRGTQY
>TRBJ2-4|TRBV6-2/TRBV6-3|.
ASRGTVVDIQY
>TRBJ1-2|TRBV19|many
ASSINGGTAYGYT
>TRBJ2-7|TRBV29-1|.
SVVLTSGRPGEQY
>TRBJ1-4|TRBV4-1|few
ASSQPSRGTTNEKLF
>TRBJ1-1|TRBV24-1|.
ATSDRGAEAF
>TRBJ2-7|TRBV6-1|few
ASRPTGPGHEQY
>TRBJ1-1|TRBV21-1|many
ASSKERTEAF
>TRBJ2-3|TRBV20-1|few
SARQTSGTRTDTQY
>TRBJ1-6|TRBV30|many
AWSLRSGVYNSPLH
>TRBJ2-7|TRBV11-1|few
ASSLIGGSVYEQY
>TRBJ2-7|TRBV11-2|many
ASSPFGTSGTEQY
>TRBJ1-4|TRBV7-6|many
ASSLGTGIPNEKLF
>TRBJ2-7|TRBV28|.
ASSTGTAEQY
>TRBJ1-4|TRBV5-1|many
ASSIGQGEEKLF